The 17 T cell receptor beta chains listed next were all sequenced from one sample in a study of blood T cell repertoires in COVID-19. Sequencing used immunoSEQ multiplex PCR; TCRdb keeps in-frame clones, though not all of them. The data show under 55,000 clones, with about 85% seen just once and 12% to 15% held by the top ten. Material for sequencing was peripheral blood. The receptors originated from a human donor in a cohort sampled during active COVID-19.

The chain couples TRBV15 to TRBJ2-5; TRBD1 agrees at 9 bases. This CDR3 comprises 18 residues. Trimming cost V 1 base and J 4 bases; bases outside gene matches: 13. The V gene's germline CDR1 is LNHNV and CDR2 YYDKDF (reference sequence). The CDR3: CATSRGRATGQGGETQYF. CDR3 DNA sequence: TGTGCCACCAGCAGAGGGAGGGCGACGGGACAGGGCGGAGAGACCCAGTACTTC.

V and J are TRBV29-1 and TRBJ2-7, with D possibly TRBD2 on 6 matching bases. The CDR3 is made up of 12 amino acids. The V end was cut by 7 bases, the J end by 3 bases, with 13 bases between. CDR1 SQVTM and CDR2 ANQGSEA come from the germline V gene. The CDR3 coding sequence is TGCAGCGCCCTGGGACTTCGCTACGAGCAGTACTTC. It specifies CSALGLRYEQYF.

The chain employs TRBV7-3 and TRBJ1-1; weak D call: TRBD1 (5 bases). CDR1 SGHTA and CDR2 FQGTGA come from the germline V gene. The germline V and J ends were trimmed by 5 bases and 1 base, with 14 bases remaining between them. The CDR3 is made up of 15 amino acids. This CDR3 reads CASSISGGRNTEAFF. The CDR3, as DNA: TGTGCCAGCAGCATAAGTGGGGGGAGGAACACTGAAGCTTTCTTT.

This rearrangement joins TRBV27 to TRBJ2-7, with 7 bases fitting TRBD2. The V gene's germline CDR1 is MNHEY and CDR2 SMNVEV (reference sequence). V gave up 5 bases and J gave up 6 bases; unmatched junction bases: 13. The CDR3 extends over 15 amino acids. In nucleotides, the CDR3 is TGTGCCAGCAGTCCTAGAACTAGGGAGGGATTCGAGCAGTACTTC. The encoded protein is CASSPRTREGFEQYF.

In DNA, the CDR3 is TGTGCCAGCTCAGATGGGACATCTAGCAATCAGCCCCAGCATTTT. It is translated as CASSDGTSSNQPQHF. The chain uses TRBV18 and TRBJ1-5; possible D gene TRBD1, 6 bases. Germline V gene sequence: CDR1 KGHSH, CDR2 LQKENI. This CDR3 has 15 amino acids. V lost 5 bases and J 0 bases, leaving 11 bases between the germline ends.

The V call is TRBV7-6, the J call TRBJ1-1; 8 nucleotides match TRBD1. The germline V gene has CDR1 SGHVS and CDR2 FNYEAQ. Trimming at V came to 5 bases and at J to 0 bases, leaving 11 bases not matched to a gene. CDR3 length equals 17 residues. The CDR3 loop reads CASSPYLVTGVNTEAFF. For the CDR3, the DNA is TGTGCCAGCAGCCCTTACCTCGTGACAGGGGTGAACACTGAAGCTTTCTTT.

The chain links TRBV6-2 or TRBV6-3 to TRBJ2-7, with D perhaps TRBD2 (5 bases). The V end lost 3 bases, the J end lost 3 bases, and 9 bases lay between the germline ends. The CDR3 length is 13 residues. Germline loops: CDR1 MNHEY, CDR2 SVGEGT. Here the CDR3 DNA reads TGTGCCAGCAGTTATCACCGGGACTACGAGCAGTACTTC. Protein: CASSYHRDYEQYF.

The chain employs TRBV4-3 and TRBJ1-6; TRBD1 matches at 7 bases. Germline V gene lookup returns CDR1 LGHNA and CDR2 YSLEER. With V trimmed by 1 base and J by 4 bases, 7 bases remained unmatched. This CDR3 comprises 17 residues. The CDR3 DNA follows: TGCGCCAGCAGCCAAGGGAACCCGGGACAGTATAATTCACCCCTCCACTTT. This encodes CASSQGNPGQYNSPLHF.

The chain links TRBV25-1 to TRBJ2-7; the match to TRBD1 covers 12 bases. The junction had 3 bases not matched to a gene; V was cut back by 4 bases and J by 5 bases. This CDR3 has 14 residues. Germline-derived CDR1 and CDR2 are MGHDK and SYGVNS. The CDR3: CASSGGQGAHEQYF. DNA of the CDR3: TGTGCCAGCAGTGGGGGACAGGGGGCCCACGAGCAGTACTTC.

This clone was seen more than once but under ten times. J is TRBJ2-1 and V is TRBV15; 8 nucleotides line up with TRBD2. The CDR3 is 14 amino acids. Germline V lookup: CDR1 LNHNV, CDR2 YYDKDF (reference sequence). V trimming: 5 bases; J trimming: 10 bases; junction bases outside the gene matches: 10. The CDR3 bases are TGTGCCACCAGCTATGGGACTAGTACGAGGGAGCAGTTCTTC. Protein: CATSYGTSTREQFF.

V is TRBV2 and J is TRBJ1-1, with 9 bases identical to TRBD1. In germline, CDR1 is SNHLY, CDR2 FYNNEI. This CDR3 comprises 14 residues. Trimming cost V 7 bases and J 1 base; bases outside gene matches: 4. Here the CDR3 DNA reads TGTGCCAGCACCAAGGACAGGGGGAACACTGAAGCTTTCTTT. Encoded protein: CASTKDRGNTEAFF.

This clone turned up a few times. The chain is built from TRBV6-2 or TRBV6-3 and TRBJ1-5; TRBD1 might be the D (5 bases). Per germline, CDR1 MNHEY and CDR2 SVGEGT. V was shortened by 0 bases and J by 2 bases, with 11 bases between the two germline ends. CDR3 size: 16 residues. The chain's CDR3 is CASSYSRDGRNQPQHF. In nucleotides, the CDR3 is TGTGCCAGCAGTTACTCGCGGGACGGGCGCAATCAGCCCCAGCATTTT.

The CDR3 loop reads CASSLGQGAVNEQFF. CDR3 bases: TGCGCCAGCAGCTTGGGACAGGGGGCTGTCAATGAGCAGTTCTTC. The chain carries TRBV5-1 and TRBJ2-1; 10 bases are shared with TRBD1. The trim removed 0 bases at V and 6 bases at J, leaving 3 bases unmatched. Germline-derived CDR1 and CDR2 are SGHRS and YFSETQ. The CDR3 covers 15 residues.

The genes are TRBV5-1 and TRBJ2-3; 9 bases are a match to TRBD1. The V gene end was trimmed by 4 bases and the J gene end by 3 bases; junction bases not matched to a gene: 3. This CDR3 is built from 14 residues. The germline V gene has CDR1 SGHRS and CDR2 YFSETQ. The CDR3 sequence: CASSHGQGTDTQYF. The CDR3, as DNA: TGCGCCAGCAGCCATGGACAGGGGACAGATACGCAGTATTTT.

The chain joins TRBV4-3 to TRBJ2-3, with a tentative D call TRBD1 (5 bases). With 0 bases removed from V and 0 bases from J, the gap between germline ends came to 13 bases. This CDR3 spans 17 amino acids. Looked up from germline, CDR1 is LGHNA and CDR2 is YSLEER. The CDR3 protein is CASSQDLRTSSTDTQYF. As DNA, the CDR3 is TGCGCCAGCAGCCAAGATTTAAGGACAAGTAGCACAGATACGCAGTATTTT.

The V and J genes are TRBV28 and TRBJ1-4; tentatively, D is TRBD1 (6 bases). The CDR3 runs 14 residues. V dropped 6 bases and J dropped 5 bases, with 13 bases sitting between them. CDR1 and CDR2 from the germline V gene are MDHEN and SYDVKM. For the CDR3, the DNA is TGTGCCAGCAGAACGACAGGACAAAATGAAAAACTGTTTTTT. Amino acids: CASRTTGQNEKLFF.

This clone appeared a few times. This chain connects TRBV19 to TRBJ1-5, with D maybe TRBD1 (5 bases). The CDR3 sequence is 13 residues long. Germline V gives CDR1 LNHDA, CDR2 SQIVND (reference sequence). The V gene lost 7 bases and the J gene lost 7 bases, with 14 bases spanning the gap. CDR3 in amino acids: CASTTIGGQPQHF. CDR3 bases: TGTGCCAGTACCACCATCGGGGGGCAGCCCCAGCATTTT.